At least ten counts were recorded for the clone carrying this T cell receptor (beta chain). TCRdb processed the multiplex PCR reads anew with MiXCR; each CDR3 protein has one entry. Of approximately 230,000 distinct CDR3 sequences in the sample, roughly a third were seen once. This sample is drawn from a study of breast tumors, draining lymph nodes, adjacent tissues. Trimming removed 2 bases from V and 3 bases from J, with 11 bases in between. Looked up from germline, CDR1 is SGHRS and CDR2 is YFSETQ. This CDR3 is 14 amino acids long. Breast cancer patients provided tissue from their axillary draining lymph nodes.

This chain uses TRBV5-1 with TRBJ1-2; D is ambiguous. The sequencing sample was made of axillary lymph node tissue. The TCR originated in a female donor with breast cancer. Some clones in this sample may be carry-over from other donors' samples. As DNA, the CDR3 is TGCGCCAGCAGCTTTCCGGGGTCGGACTATGGCTACACCTTC. Protein sequence: CASSFPGSDYGYTF.